This entry describes one T cell receptor beta chain. This specimen belongs to a study of control samples from healthy donors and cancer patients. V lost 0 bases and J lost 3; bases outside the gene matches: 5. The CDR3 sequence is 16 residues long. The germline gives CDR1 SGHTS, CDR2 YDEGEE. TCRdb's table, derived via immunoSEQ multiplex PCR, lists solely in-frame clones and lacks some. The table records over 50,000 clones, about 96% of them present only once. This chain uses TRBV5-8 with TRBJ2-3; TRBD1 agrees at 9 bases. Sample: blood. The TCR sequence derives from a woman younger than 35 in good health. The CDR3: CASSLEGTGSTDTQYF. The DNA of the CDR3 is TGTGCCAGCAGCTTGGAGGGGACAGGGTCAACAGATACGCAGTATTTT.